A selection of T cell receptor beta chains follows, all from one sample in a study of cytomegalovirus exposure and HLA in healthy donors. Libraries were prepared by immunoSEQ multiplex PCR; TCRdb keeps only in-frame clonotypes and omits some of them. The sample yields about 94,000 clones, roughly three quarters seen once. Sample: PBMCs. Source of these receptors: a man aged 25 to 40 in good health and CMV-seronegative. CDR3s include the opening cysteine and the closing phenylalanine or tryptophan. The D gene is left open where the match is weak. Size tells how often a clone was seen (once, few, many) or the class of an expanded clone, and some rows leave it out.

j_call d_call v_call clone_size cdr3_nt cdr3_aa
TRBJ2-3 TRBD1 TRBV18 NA TGTGCCAGCTCACCCGCGGATCATTACAGGGGCCAAGACCCAGATACGCAGTATTTT CASSPADHYRGQDPDTQYF
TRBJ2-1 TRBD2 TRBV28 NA TGTGCCAGGCTCCGGGAGGTCTCCTACAATGAGCAGTTCTTC CARLREVSYNEQFF
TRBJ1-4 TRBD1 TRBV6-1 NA TGTGCCAGCTCCGACAGGGGGACTGAAAAACTGTTTTTT CASSDRGTEKLFF
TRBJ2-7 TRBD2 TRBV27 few TGTGCCAGCAGTTTGGGGGGAGGGTACGAGCAGTACTTC CASSLGGGYEQYF
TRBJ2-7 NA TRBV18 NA TGTGCCAGCTCACCACCGGGACAACCCTACGAGCAGTACTTC CASSPPGQPYEQYF
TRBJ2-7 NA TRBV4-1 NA TGCGCCAGCAGCCATGGACAGGGAGGGACCTACGAGCAGTACTTC CASSHGQGGTYEQYF
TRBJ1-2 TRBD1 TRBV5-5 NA TGTGCCAGCAGCGTGGATCCGGGACAGGGAGGGAACTATGGCTACACCTTC CASSVDPGQGGNYGYTF
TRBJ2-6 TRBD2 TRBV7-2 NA TGTGCCAGCAGCTTAAGGGGAGGGAGGAAGGGTGGGGCCAACGTCCTGACTTTC CASSLRGGRKGGANVLTF
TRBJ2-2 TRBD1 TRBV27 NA TGTGCCAGCAGTTCCGGACAGGTCCCCGGGGAGCTGTTTTTT CASSSGQVPGELFF
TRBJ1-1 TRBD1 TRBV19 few TGTGCCAGTAGTAGAGGGACAGGAGGGACTGAAGCTTTCTTT CASSRGTGGTEAFF
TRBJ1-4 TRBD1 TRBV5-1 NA TGCGCCAGCCAACCACAGGGGCTTGATGAAAAACTGTTTTTT CASQPQGLDEKLFF
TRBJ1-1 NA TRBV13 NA TGTGCCAGCAGCTTAGGCGAGGTCCCTGAAGCTTTCTTT CASSLGEVPEAFF
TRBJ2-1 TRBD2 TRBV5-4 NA TGTGCCAGCAGCTCGACTAGCGGGGGCGGGGGTGAGCAGTTCTTC CASSSTSGGGGEQFF
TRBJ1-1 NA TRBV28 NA TGTGCCAGCCGGCGAGGGGGGGCTCACACTGAAGCTTTCTTT CASRRGGAHTEAFF
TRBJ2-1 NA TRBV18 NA TGTGCCAGCTCACCACTTGAGGCGGGATCTTCCTACAATGAGCAGTTCTTC CASSPLEAGSSYNEQFF